Following are 3 T cell receptor beta chains from one sample sequenced in a study of blood T cells in healthy people across ages. Then a second PCR, running roughly 7 to 11 cycles, was carried out with a sample-barcoded 5' primer and a J-beta primer mix. TCRdb recomputed calls from the 5' RACE reads with MiXCR, one row per CDR3 protein. The table records more than 800,000 distinct CDR3 sequences, 40% to 45% of them present only once. The sample consisted of blood. Receptors originate from a woman aged 60-75 years in good health.

The chain is built from TRBV7-6 and TRBJ2-7; 8 bases line up with TRBD2. The junction had 13 bases not matched to a gene; V was cut back by 3 bases and J by 3 bases. Germline loops: CDR1 SGHVS, CDR2 FNYEAQ. The CDR3 is made up of 17 amino acids. CDR3 in amino acids: CASSFSAIAGRNYEQYF. The DNA for the CDR3 is TGTGCCAGCAGCTTCTCGGCCATAGCGGGACGTAACTACGAGCAGTACTTC.

This clonotype has more than one count but fewer than ten. The rearrangement joins TRBV29-1 to TRBJ2-3; D possibly corresponds to TRBD1 (5 bases). CDR1 is SQVTM, CDR2 ANQGSEA, per germline. This CDR3 contains 12 residues. V was shortened by 6 bases and J by 3 bases, with 10 bases between the two germline ends. The CDR3 protein is CSVAGQTDTQYF. For the CDR3, the DNA is TGCAGCGTCGCCGGACAAACAGATACGCAGTATTTT.

The V gene is TRBV20-1, the J gene TRBJ2-3; the match to TRBD2 covers 9 bases. There are 12 residues in the CDR3. J lost 9 bases, V lost 3 bases, and 4 bases had no gene match. Looked up from germline, CDR1 is DFQATT and CDR2 is SNEGSKA (reference sequence). The CDR3 loop is CSARAGGGTQYF. The CDR3 DNA follows: TGCAGTGCTAGGGCGGGGGGGGGCACGCAGTATTTT.